One sample yielded the 4 T cell receptor beta chains listed below, sequenced in a study of T cell changes during pregnancy in multiple sclerosis. Sequencing was performed with immunoSEQ multiplex PCR; in TCRdb, only in-frame clones are kept and a portion is missing. In the table there are roughly 47,000 clones, more than 80% of which are singletons. Sequencing used CD8+ T cells from peripheral blood mononuclear cells, obtained in the second trimester of pregnancy. These receptor sequences come from a female donor with multiple sclerosis, enrolled in a pregnancy study.

The rearrangement links TRBV6-5 to TRBJ1-1; 7 bases are a match to TRBD1. After removal of 5 bases from V and 7 bases from J, the junction contained 4 bases not matched to a gene. The V gene's germline CDR1 is MNHEY and CDR2 SVGAGI. This CDR3 comprises 12 residues. CDR3: CASSPGTVEAFF. In DNA, the CDR3 is TGTGCCAGCAGTCCTGGGACAGTTGAAGCTTTCTTT.

The chain's CDR3 is CASHEQENQPQHF. The CDR3 nucleotides are TGTGCCAGTCATGAACAGGAAAATCAGCCCCAGCATTTT. The chain employs TRBV19 and TRBJ1-5; D may be TRBD1 (5 bases). Trimming took 8 bases from V and 4 from J, leaving 12 bases between them. This CDR3 has 13 amino acids. CDR1 and CDR2 from the germline V gene are LNHDA and SQIVND (reference sequence).

The sample holds one count of this clone. This chain uses TRBV2 with TRBJ2-6; no definite D call. The germline gives CDR1 SNHLY, CDR2 FYNNEI. The V and J ends lost 9 bases and 0 bases respectively, with 9 bases between them. The CDR3 consists of 14 residues. CDR3 in DNA: TGTGCCAGTGCTGACTCCTCTGGGGCCAACGTCCTGACTTTC. Its protein is CASADSSGANVLTF.

This chain joins TRBV6-5 and TRBJ2-7, with TRBD1 identical over 8 bases. Germline V gene data show CDR1 as MNHEY and CDR2 as SVGAGI. This CDR3 contains 12 residues. V gave up 6 bases and J gave up 4 bases; unmatched junction bases: 2. The CDR3 loop reads CASSDRGYEQYF. The CDR3 coding sequence is TGTGCCAGCAGCGACAGGGGATACGAGCAGTACTTC.